The rows below give T cell receptor beta chains drawn from one sample of a study of blood T cell repertoires in COVID-19. The repertoire was sequenced with immunoSEQ multiplex PCR; TCRdb's copy has only in-frame clones and lacks some. This table holds approximately 150,000 clones, 65% to 80% found once. Sequencing was performed on peripheral blood. These receptors all come from a man aged 45-65 years with acute or convalescent COVID-19. Each CDR3 is given with its conserved first and last residue. The order of the fields is CDR3 DNA, CDR3 protein, clone size, V gene, D gene, J gene. The D gene is left open where the match is weak. Only part of the rows carry a size: once, few, many, or a class if the clone is expanded.

DNA: TGTGCCAGCAGCCAAGATCCCGGACAGGGCGGCAATCAGCCCCAGCATTTT
CDR3: CASSQDPGQGGNQPQHF
size: .
V: TRBV4-2
D: TRBD1
J: TRBJ1-5

DNA: TGTGCCACCAGTGATCCCAGGACAGGGAGCACTGAAGCTTTCTTT
CDR3: CATSDPRTGSTEAFF
size: .
V: TRBV24-1
D: TRBD1
J: TRBJ1-1

DNA: TGCAGTGCTAGTCCCGGGGGGCCTGGTTCACCCCTCCACTTT
CDR3: CSASPGGPGSPLHF
size: .
V: TRBV20-1
D: .
J: TRBJ1-6

DNA: TGTGCCAGCAGTCACTACAGGGGTGCAACTAATGAAAAACTGTTTTTT
CDR3: CASSHYRGATNEKLFF
size: .
V: TRBV2
D: TRBD1
J: TRBJ1-4

DNA: TGTGCCAGTAGTATAGACCGGGACAGGGTCCATAACTATGGCTACACCTTC
CDR3: CASSIDRDRVHNYGYTF
size: .
V: TRBV19
D: TRBD1
J: TRBJ1-2

DNA: TGTGCCAGCAGCCAAGTGGGGGGGACAGAGACCCAGTACTTC
CDR3: CASSQVGGTETQYF
size: .
V: TRBV4-2
D: TRBD2
J: TRBJ2-5

DNA: TGTGCCAGCAGTTACTGGCGGGGGGGAGGAGCAGATACGCAGTATTTT
CDR3: CASSYWRGGGADTQYF
size: .
V: TRBV6-5
D: TRBD2
J: TRBJ2-3

DNA: TGCGCCAGCAAAGTCTGGACAGGGGCCGATGAGCAGTTCTTC
CDR3: CASKVWTGADEQFF
size: few
V: TRBV5-1
D: TRBD1
J: TRBJ2-1

DNA: TGTGCCAGCAGCTTAAGCGGGGGGCATGAGCAGTTCTTC
CDR3: CASSLSGGHEQFF
size: .
V: TRBV7-3
D: TRBD2
J: TRBJ2-1

DNA: TGCGCCAGCAGCGTGGGACAGGGGAGGGACGAGCAGTACTTC
CDR3: CASSVGQGRDEQYF
size: once
V: TRBV5-1
D: TRBD1
J: TRBJ2-7

DNA: TGTGCCAGTACCCATTCGACAGGGGGCGTTTGGGGCTACACCTTC
CDR3: CASTHSTGGVWGYTF
size: .
V: TRBV19
D: TRBD1
J: TRBJ1-2

DNA: TGTGCCAGCAGTGAATATCGCGGTTCTGGGGCCAACGTCCTGACTTTC
CDR3: CASSEYRGSGANVLTF
size: .
V: TRBV25-1
D: .
J: TRBJ2-6

DNA: TGTGCCTGGAGTGTACTATCTGGGACTACAAGCTCCTACAATGAGCAGTTCTTC
CDR3: CAWSVLSGTTSSYNEQFF
size: .
V: TRBV30
D: TRBD2
J: TRBJ2-1

DNA: TGTGCCAGTAGTGAATGGGGCAGGTACAATGAGCAGTTCTTC
CDR3: CASSEWGRYNEQFF
size: .
V: TRBV19
D: .
J: TRBJ2-1

DNA: TGTGCCAGCAGCCAAGAAGTGGCCGGGGATACGCAGTATTTT
CDR3: CASSQEVAGDTQYF
size: once
V: TRBV3-1/TRBV3-2
D: .
J: TRBJ2-3

DNA: TGTGCCAGCAGTTTAACAGGTTACCAGCCCCAGCATTTT
CDR3: CASSLTGYQPQHF
size: .
V: TRBV28
D: .
J: TRBJ1-5

DNA: TGCAGCGTCAGGACAGGGCTAGGGGAGCAGTTCTTC
CDR3: CSVRTGLGEQFF
size: .
V: TRBV29-1
D: TRBD1
J: TRBJ2-1

DNA: TGTGCCAGCAGTCCAACTGGACAGTATAGCAATCAGCCCCAGCATTTT
CDR3: CASSPTGQYSNQPQHF
size: few
V: TRBV27
D: .
J: TRBJ1-5

DNA: TGTGCCACCAAACCTACCCGACCGGGGGGCCGAGAGACCCAGTACTTC
CDR3: CATKPTRPGGRETQYF
size: few
V: TRBV19
D: .
J: TRBJ2-5

DNA: TGTGCCAGTAGTCCCCAGGGTAACGCGAGAAACACCATATATTTT
CDR3: CASSPQGNARNTIYF
size: .
V: TRBV19
D: .
J: TRBJ1-3

DNA: TGTGCCATCCGAAAAACAGGAAACTATGGCTACACCTTC
CDR3: CAIRKTGNYGYTF
size: .
V: TRBV28
D: .
J: TRBJ1-2

DNA: TGCAGCGTTGAAGGATTCCCGACAGGGGAGGATGGCTACACCTTC
CDR3: CSVEGFPTGEDGYTF
size: few
V: TRBV29-1
D: TRBD1
J: TRBJ1-2

DNA: TGTGCCAGCAGCTTGCAGGTAGGCTACAATGAGCAGTTCTTC
CDR3: CASSLQVGYNEQFF
size: .
V: TRBV5-4
D: .
J: TRBJ2-1

DNA: TGCGCCAGCAGTTACTTCGGACTAGCGGATAACACCGGGGAGCTGTTTTTT
CDR3: CASSYFGLADNTGELFF
size: .
V: TRBV10-1
D: TRBD2
J: TRBJ2-2

DNA: TGTGCCAGCAGCACCCGGGTAGCGGGGTCCCAAGAGACCCAGTACTTC
CDR3: CASSTRVAGSQETQYF
size: .
V: TRBV9
D: TRBD2
J: TRBJ2-5

DNA: TGTGCCAGCAGCCAAGCCGGGACAGGGGGTCGATCACCCCTCCACTTT
CDR3: CASSQAGTGGRSPLHF
size: .
V: TRBV14
D: TRBD1
J: TRBJ1-6

DNA: TGTGCCAGCAGCTTACAAGCGGGGGGGGAGACCCAGTACTTC
CDR3: CASSLQAGGETQYF
size: once
V: TRBV7-9
D: TRBD2
J: TRBJ2-5

DNA: TGTGCCAGCAGTCCCGGGGTCTCCTACGAGCAGTACTTC
CDR3: CASSPGVSYEQYF
size: .
V: TRBV6-5
D: .
J: TRBJ2-7

DNA: TGTGCTAGTGGTTTGGTAAAGGGCGCCCCCAGCTCCAGGGGAGGCTACACCTTC
CDR3: CASGLVKGAPSSRGGYTF
size: .
V: TRBV12-5
D: .
J: TRBJ1-2

DNA: TGTGCCAGCAGCCGGGATCGGGGTCAAGAGACCCAGTACTTC
CDR3: CASSRDRGQETQYF
size: .
V: TRBV4-2
D: .
J: TRBJ2-5

DNA: TGTGCCAGTAGGACAACAGGGGCCCAAGAGACCCAGTACTTC
CDR3: CASRTTGAQETQYF
size: .
V: TRBV19
D: TRBD1
J: TRBJ2-5